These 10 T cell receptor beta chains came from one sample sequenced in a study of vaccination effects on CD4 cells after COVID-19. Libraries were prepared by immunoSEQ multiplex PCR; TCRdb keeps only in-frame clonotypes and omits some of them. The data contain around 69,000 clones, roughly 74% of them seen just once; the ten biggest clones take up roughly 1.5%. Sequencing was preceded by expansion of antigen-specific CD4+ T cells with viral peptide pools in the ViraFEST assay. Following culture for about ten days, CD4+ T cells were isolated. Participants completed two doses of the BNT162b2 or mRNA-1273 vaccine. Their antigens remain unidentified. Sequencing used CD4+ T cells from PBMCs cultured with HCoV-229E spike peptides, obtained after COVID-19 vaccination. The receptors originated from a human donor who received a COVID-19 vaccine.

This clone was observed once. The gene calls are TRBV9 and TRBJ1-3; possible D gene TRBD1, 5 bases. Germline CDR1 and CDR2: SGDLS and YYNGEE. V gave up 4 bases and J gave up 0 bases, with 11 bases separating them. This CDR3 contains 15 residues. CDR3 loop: CASSFAGDSGNTIYF. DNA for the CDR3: TGTGCCAGCAGCTTCGCGGGGGACTCTGGAAACACCATATATTTT.

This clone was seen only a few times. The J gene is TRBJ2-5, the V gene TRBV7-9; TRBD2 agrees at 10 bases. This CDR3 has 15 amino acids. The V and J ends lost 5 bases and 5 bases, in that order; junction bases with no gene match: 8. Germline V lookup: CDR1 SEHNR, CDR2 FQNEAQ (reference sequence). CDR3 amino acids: CASSQSPTSGETQYF. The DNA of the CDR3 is TGTGCCAGCAGCCAAAGTCCGACTAGCGGGGAGACCCAGTACTTC.

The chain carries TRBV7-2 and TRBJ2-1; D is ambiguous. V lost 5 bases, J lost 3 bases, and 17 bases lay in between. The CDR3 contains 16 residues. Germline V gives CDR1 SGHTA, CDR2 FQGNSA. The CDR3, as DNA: TGTGCCAGCAGCGTAACAATTTTTATGGGCTACAATGAGCAGTTCTTC. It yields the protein CASSVTIFMGYNEQFF.

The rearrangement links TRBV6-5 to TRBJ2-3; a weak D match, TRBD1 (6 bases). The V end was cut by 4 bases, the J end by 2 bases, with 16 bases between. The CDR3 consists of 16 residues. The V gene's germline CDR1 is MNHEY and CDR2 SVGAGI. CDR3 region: CASSSQGPADTDTQYF. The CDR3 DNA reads TGTGCCAGCAGTTCACAGGGCCCAGCGGACACAGATACGCAGTATTTT.

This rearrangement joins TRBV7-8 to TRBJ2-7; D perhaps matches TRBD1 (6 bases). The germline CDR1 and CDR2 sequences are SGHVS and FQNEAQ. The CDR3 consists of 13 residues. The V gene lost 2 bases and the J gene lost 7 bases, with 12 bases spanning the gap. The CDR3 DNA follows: TGTGCCAGCAGCTTACAGGGGCTGAAAGAGCAGTACGTC. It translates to CASSLQGLKEQYV.

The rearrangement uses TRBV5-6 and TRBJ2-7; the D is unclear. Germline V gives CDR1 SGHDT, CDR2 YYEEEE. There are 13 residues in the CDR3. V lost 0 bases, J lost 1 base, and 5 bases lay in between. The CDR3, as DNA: TGTGCCAGCAGCTTGGAACAGTCCTACGAGCAGTACGTC. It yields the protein CASSLEQSYEQYV.

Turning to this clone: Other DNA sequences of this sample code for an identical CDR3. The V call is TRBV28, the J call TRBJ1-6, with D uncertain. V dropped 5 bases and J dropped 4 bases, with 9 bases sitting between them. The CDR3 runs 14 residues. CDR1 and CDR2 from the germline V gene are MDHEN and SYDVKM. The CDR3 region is CASSPGPYNSPLHF. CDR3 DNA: TGTGCCAGCAGTCCCGGACCGTATAATTCACCCCTCCACTTT.

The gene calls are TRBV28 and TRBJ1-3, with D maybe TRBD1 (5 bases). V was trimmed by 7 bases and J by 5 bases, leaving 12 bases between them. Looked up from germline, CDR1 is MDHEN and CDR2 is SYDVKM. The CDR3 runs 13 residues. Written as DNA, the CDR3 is TGTGCCAGCAACCGGGACGGCCGAAACACCATATATTTT. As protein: CASNRDGRNTIYF.

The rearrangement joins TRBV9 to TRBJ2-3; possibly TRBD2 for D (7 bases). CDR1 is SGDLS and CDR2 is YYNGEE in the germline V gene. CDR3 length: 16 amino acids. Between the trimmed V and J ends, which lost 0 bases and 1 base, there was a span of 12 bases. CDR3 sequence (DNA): TGTGCCAGCAGCGTAGAGGGGGGGGATGGCACAGATACGCAGTATTTT. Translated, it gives CASSVEGGDGTDTQYF.

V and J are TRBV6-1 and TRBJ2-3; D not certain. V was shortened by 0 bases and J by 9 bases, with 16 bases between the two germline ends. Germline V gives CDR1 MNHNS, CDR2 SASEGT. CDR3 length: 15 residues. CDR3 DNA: TGTGCCAGCAGTGAAGCGCTTCAAGGAACCTACACGCAGTATTTT. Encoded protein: CASSEALQGTYTQYF.